This T cell receptor beta chain was identified during a study of cytomegalovirus exposure and HLA in healthy donors. The PCR contained 60 Vbeta and 13 Jbeta primers. The repertoire was sequenced with immunoSEQ multiplex PCR; TCRdb's copy has only in-frame clones and lacks some. This repertoire includes under 150,000 clones. Concerning this clone itself: Its target is unknown.

General study findings and limits: What a later analysis showed was that several of the most significant clusters appeared linked to common viral pathogens. Productive status was seen about 90% or about 30% of the time for most TCR beta V segments in an earlier analysis. Analysis performed later found about 18,000 TCR beta sequences associated with HLA alleles at 0.05 false discovery rate.

Germline V gives CDR1 SGHTA, CDR2 FQGNSA. The length of the CDR3 is 13 residues. Germline trimming cut 5 bases from V and 4 bases from J; bases unmatched to any gene: 3. This sequence was found in a man aged 40-55 years in good health and CMV-seronegative. The V gene is TRBV7-2, the J gene TRBJ2-3, with 7 bases that match TRBD1. The sample consisted of PBMCs. The CDR3 DNA reads as TGTGCCAGCAGCACACAGGGGCCAGATACGCAGTATTTT. Residues: CASSTQGPDTQYF. The full variable domain, rest sourced from reference TRBV7-2 and TRBJ2-3, is GAGVSQSPSNKVTEKGKDVELRCDPISGHTALYWYRQSLGQGLEFLIYFQGNSAPDKSGLPSDRFSAERTGGSVSTLTIQRTQQEDSAVYLCASSTQGPDTQYFGPGTRLTVL.